This record concerns one TCR beta chain sequence. This CDR3 is built from 15 residues. CDR1 is WSHSY, CDR2 SAAADI, per germline. Trimming took 5 bases from V and 6 from J; bases not matched to a gene: 4. The sample comes from a study of cytomegalovirus exposure and HLA in healthy donors. Amplification used 60 Vbeta primers and 13 Jbeta primers. Method: immunoSEQ multiplex PCR; TCRdb's copy keeps in-frame clones and lacks some. The sample yields approximately 110,000 clones, 9.5% to 15% seen once. The receptor's source is a man aged 35 to 55 in good health and CMV-seropositive. The sequenced sample was PBMCs. The chain carries TRBV10-2 and TRBJ2-1; 13 bases match TRBD2. The DNA of the CDR3 is TGCGCCAGCAGTTGGGGACTAGCGGGATCCAATGAGCAGTTCTTC. Translation gives CASSWGLAGSNEQFF.